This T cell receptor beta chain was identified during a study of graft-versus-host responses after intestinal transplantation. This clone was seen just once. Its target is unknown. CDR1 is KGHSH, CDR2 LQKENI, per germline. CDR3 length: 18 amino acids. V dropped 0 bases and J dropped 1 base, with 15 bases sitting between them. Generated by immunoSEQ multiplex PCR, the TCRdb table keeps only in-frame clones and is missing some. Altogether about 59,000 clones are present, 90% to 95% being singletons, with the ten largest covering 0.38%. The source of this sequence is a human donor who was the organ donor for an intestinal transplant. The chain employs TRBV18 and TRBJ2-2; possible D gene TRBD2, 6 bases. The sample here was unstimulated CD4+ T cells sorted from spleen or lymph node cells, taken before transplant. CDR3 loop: CASSPPGLVTLNTGELFF. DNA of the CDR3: TGTGCCAGCTCACCACCGGGACTCGTAACATTGAACACCGGGGAGCTGTTTTTT.